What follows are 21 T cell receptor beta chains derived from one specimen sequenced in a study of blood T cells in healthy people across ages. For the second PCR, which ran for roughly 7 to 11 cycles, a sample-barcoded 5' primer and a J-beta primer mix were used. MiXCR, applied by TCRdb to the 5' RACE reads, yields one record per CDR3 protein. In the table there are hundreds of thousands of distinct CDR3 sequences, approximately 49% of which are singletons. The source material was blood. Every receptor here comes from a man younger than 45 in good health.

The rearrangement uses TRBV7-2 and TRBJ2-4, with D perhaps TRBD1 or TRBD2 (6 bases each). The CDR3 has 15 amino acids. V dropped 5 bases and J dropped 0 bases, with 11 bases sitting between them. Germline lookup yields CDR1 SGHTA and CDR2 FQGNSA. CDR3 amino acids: CASSRGDPAKNIQYF. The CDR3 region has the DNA TGTGCCAGCAGCAGGGGGGATCCAGCCAAAAACATTCAGTACTTC.

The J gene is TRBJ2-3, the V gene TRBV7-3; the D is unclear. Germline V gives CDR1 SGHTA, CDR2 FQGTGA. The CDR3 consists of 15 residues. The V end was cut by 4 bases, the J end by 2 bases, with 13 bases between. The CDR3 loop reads CASSSAPGFTDTQYF. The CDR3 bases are TGTGCCAGCAGCTCGGCCCCAGGTTTCACAGATACGCAGTATTTT.

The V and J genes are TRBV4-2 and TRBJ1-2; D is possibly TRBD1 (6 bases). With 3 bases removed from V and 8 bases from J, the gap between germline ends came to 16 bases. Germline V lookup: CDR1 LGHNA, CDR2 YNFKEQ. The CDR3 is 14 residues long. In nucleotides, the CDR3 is TGTGCCAGCAGCCAGGTACAGGGTTTTGACGGCTACACCTTC. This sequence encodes CASSQVQGFDGYTF.

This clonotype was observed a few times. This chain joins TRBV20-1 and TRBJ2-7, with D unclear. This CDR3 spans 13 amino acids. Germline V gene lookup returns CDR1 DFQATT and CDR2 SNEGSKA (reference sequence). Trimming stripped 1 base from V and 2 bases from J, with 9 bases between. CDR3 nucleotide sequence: TGCAGTGCTAGAGTGTCCTCTACCTACGAGCAGTACTTC. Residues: CSARVSSTYEQYF.

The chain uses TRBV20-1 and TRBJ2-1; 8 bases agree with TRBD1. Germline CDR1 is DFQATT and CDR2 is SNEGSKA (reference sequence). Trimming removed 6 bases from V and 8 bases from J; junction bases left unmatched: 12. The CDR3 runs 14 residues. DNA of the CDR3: TGCAGTGCCATGGACAGGGACGCGTCTGATGAGCAGTTCTTC. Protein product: CSAMDRDASDEQFF.

The CDR3 nucleotides are TGTGCCAGCAGTTTGGGGGGGAGTCACTATGGCTACACCTTC. It specifies CASSLGGSHYGYTF. The chain has TRBV28 and TRBJ1-2; possible D gene TRBD1, 5 bases. The CDR3 contains 14 residues. Germline V gene data show CDR1 as MDHEN and CDR2 as SYDVKM. V dropped 3 bases and J dropped 3 bases, with 11 bases sitting between them.

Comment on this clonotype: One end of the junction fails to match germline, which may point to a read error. The CDR3 DNA reads as TGTGCCAGCAGCTTAGAACAGGGGCGCACAGATACGCAGTATTTT. It translates to CASSLEQGRTDTQYF. The J gene is TRBJ2-3, the V gene TRBV12-3 or TRBV12-4, with 7 bases lining up with TRBD1. The CDR3 extends over 15 amino acids.

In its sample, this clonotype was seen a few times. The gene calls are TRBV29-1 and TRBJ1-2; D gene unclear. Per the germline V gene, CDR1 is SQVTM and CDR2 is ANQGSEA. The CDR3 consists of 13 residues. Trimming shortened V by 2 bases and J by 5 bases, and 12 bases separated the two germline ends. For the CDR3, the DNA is TGCAGCGTTGAACTCCCGGGCCTATATGGCTACACCTTC. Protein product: CSVELPGLYGYTF.

The CDR3 nucleotides read TGTGCCACCGAGTCCTCATCCTACGAGCAGTACTTC. It yields the protein CATESSSYEQYF. The chain couples TRBV28 to TRBJ2-7, with no clear D. The V and J ends lost 10 bases and 1 base respectively, with 11 bases between them. From germline, CDR1 is MDHEN and CDR2 SYDVKM. The CDR3 has 12 residues.

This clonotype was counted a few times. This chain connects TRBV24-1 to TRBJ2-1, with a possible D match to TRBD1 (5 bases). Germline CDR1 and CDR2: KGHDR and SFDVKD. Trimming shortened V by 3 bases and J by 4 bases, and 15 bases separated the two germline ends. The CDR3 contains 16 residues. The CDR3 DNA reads TGTGCCACCAGTGATGCAGGGTCCACGATATACAATGAGCAGTTCTTC. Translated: CATSDAGSTIYNEQFF.

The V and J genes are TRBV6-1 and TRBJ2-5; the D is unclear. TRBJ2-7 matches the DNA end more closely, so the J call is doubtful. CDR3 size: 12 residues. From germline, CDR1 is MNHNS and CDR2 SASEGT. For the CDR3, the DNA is TGTGCCAGCTGTCGGGCACCGAACGAGCAGTACTTC. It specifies CASCRAPNEQYF.

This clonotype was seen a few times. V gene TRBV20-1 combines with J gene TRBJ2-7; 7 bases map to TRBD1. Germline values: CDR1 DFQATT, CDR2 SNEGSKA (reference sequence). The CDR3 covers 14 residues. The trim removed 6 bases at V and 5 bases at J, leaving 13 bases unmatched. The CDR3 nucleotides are TGCAGTGCGCCGACGCTCACAGGGGATAACGAGCAGTACTTC. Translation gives CSAPTLTGDNEQYF.

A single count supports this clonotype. The DNA of the CDR3 is TGTGCCAGCACCCCTGGCGCTTACCAAGAGACCCAGTACTTC. This translates into CASTPGAYQETQYF. The rearrangement joins TRBV7-2 to TRBJ2-7; D remains unclear. Near its end, the DNA agrees better with TRBJ2-5, so the J call may be wrong. The CDR3 is 14 residues long. The germline gives CDR1 SGHTA, CDR2 FQGNSA.

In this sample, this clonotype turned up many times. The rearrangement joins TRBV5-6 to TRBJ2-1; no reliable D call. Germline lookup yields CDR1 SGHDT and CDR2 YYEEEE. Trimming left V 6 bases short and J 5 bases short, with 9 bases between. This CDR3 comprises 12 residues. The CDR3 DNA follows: TGTGCCAGCAATCGGGTGGACAATGAGCAGTTCTTC. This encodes CASNRVDNEQFF.

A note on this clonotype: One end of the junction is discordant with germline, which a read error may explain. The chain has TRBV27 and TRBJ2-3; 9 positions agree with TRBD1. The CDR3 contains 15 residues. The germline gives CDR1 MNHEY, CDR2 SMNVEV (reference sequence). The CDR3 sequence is CASSFKGQGTDTQYF. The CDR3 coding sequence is TGTGCCAGCAGTTTTAAGGGACAGGGCACGGATACGCAGTATTTT.

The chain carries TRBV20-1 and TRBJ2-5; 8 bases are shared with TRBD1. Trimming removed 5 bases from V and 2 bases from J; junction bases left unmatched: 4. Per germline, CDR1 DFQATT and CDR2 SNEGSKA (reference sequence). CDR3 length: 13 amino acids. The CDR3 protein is CSAYYRGQETQYF. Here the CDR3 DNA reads TGCAGTGCTTATTACAGGGGGCAAGAGACCCAGTACTTC.

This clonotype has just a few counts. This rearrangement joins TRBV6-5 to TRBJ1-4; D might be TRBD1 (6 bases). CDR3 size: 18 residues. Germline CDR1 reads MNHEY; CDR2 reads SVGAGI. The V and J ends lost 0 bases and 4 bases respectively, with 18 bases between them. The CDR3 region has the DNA TGTGCCAGCAGTTACTCGACCCCAGGACAGACTGTTAATGAAAAACTGTTTTTT. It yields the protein CASSYSTPGQTVNEKLFF.

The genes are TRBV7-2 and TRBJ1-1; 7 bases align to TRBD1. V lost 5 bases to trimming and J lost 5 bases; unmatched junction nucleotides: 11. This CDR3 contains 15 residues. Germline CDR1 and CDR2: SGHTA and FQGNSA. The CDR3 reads CASSPNQGVRTEAFF. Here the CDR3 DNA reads TGTGCCAGCAGCCCTAACCAGGGGGTCAGGACTGAAGCTTTCTTT.

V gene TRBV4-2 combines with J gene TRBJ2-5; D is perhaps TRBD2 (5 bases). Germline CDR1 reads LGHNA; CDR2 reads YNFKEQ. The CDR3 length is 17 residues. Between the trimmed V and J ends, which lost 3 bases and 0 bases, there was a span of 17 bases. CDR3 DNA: TGTGCCAGCAGCCAGGGTCGCGGGCGGTCCCACCAAGAGACCCAGTACTTC. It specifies CASSQGRGRSHQETQYF.

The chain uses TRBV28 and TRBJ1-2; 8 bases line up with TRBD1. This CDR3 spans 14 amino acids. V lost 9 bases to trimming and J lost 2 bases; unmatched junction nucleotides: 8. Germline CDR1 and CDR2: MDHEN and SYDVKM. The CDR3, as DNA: TGTGCCAGTAGGGAAACAGGGGGGAACTATGGCTACACCTTC. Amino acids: CASRETGGNYGYTF.

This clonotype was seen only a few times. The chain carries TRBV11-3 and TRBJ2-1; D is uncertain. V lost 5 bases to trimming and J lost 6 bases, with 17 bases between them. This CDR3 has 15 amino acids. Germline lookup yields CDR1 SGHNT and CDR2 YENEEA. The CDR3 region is CASSPQAISLNEQFF. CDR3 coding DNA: TGTGCCAGCAGCCCCCAGGCTATATCCCTCAATGAGCAGTTCTTC.